This passage covers 25 T cell receptor beta chains from one sample sequenced in a study of blood T cells in healthy people across ages. Primed by a sample-barcoded 5' primer and a J-beta primer mix, a second PCR proceeded for about 7 to 12 cycles. One entry per CDR3 protein, called by TCRdb with MiXCR from the 5' RACE reads. This table holds 800,000 to 1,300,000 distinct CDR3 sequences, 20% to 25% found once. The same sample was also studied in work on T cells of mothers and their children.

Sequenced: blood. Source of these receptors: a girl aged 2 to 9 in good health.

There are a few counts of this clonotype. V usage is TRBV20-1 and J usage is TRBJ1-2, with 8 bases aligning to TRBD1. This CDR3 has 15 residues. The ends lost 1 base at V and 7 bases at J; junction bases unmatched: 11. Germline CDR1 and CDR2: DFQATT and SNEGSKA (reference sequence). The CDR3 bases are TGCAGTGCTAGAGGGCAGGGGGCACCTTACAGTGGCTACACCTTC. Protein: CSARGQGAPYSGYTF.

The chain recombines TRBV10-3 with TRBJ1-6; unclear D gene. Germline V gives CDR1 ENHRY, CDR2 SYGVKD. With 3 bases removed from V and 9 bases from J, the gap between germline ends came to 9 bases. This CDR3 is 13 amino acids long. CDR3 sequence reads: CAISDSDGSPLHF. The CDR3 DNA sequence: TGTGCCATCAGTGACTCCGACGGTTCACCCCTCCACTTT.

This clonotype was counted a few times. The rearrangement links TRBV5-1 to TRBJ2-3; 9 positions match TRBD1. Germline values: CDR1 SGHRS, CDR2 YFSETQ. The ends lost 0 bases at V and 3 bases at J; junction bases unmatched: 2. This CDR3 spans 15 amino acids. The CDR3 is CASSLAGTGTDTQYF. The CDR3 region has the DNA TGCGCCAGCAGCTTGGCTGGGACAGGGACAGATACGCAGTATTTT. Supplemented by reference TRBV5-1 and TRBJ2-3, the full variable domain reads KAGVTQTPRYLIKTRGQQVTLSCSPISGHRSVSWYQQTPGQGLQFLFEYFSETQRNKGNFPGRFSGRQFSNSRSEMNVSTLELGDSALYLCASSLAGTGTDTQYFGPGTRLTVL.

This clonotype was picked up a small number of times. This chain joins TRBV29-1 and TRBJ2-5; 8 nucleotides line up with TRBD2. The J call may be faulty, since TRBJ2-7 better matches the DNA end. The germline gives CDR1 SQVTM, CDR2 ANQGSEA. The CDR3 consists of 13 residues. CDR3 in DNA: TGCAGCACGCGCTTGGCGGGAGGCTACGAGCAGTACTTC. Translation gives CSTRLAGGYEQYF.

This clonotype was counted only a few times. The chain employs TRBV20-1 and TRBJ2-5, with TRBD1 matching 8 bases. The ends lost 6 bases at V and 4 bases at J; junction bases unmatched: 10. Germline CDR1 DFQATT, CDR2 SNEGSKA (reference sequence). The CDR3 loop spans 14 amino acids. CDR3 in amino acids: CSAPTGDQRETQYF. DNA for the CDR3: TGCAGTGCCCCGACAGGGGATCAACGAGAGACCCAGTACTTC.

This rearrangement joins TRBV2 to TRBJ2-5; 10 bases align to TRBD1. Near its end, the DNA agrees better with TRBJ2-1, so the J call may be wrong. The germline CDR1 and CDR2 sequences are SNHLY and FYNNEI. This CDR3 region has 14 residues. CDR3 loop: CASSALDRGDEQFF. In DNA form, the CDR3 reads TGTGCCAGCAGTGCGCTGGACAGGGGGGACGAGCAGTTCTTC.

This clonotype was found a few times. This chain joins TRBV15 and TRBJ2-1; D gene unclear. The end of the DNA aligns better with TRBJ2-5, so the J call may be wrong. The CDR3 runs to 15 residues. Per the germline V gene, CDR1 is LNHNV and CDR2 is YYDKDF (reference sequence). CDR3 DNA sequence: TGTGCCACCAGCAGAGATCTTTCGTTGCGGGAGACCCAGTACTTC. Translated: CATSRDLSLRETQYF.

The chain links TRBV28 to TRBJ2-5; D is perhaps TRBD2 (6 bases). Germline CDR1 reads MDHEN; CDR2 reads SYDVKM. The CDR3 has 17 amino acids. V lost 7 bases to trimming and J lost 5 bases, with 26 bases between them. In nucleotides, the CDR3 is TGTGCCAGCACTACCTACCGGGAGCACGGAGAATGGGAGACCCAGTACTTC. Amino acids: CASTTYREHGEWETQYF.

The chain has TRBV25-1 and TRBJ2-7; 7 nucleotides agree with TRBD2. CDR3 length: 13 residues. Trimming at V came to 2 bases and at J to 4 bases, leaving 2 bases not matched to a gene. Per the germline V gene, CDR1 is MGHDK and CDR2 is SYGVNS. The CDR3 region has the DNA TGTGCCAGCAGTGAACCGGGACTATACGAGCAGTACTTC. It specifies CASSEPGLYEQYF.

This clonotype was observed a handful of times. The rearrangement uses TRBV20-1 and TRBJ2-2; D may be TRBD1 (6 bases). CDR3 length: 14 residues. CDR1 is DFQATT, CDR2 SNEGSKA, per germline (reference sequence). With 3 bases removed from V and 7 bases from J, the gap between germline ends came to 15 bases. DNA of the CDR3: TGCAGTGCTAGGGGGGCCATTGAGGTCGGGGAGCTGTTTTTT. This sequence encodes CSARGAIEVGELFF.

The chain has TRBV29-1 and TRBJ1-1, with 7 bases aligning to TRBD1. Germline V gene data show CDR1 as SQVTM and CDR2 as ANQGSEA. The length of the CDR3 is 14 residues. The V and J ends lost 5 bases and 0 bases, in that order; junction bases with no gene match: 6. This CDR3 reads CSVLGGPMNTEAFF. DNA for the CDR3: TGCAGCGTTTTAGGGGGCCCAATGAACACTGAAGCTTTCTTT.

The gene calls are TRBV27 and TRBJ1-1; unclear D gene. V was cut by 4 bases and J by 0 bases, with 15 bases left in between. Germline V gene lookup returns CDR1 MNHEY and CDR2 SMNVEV (reference sequence). The CDR3 covers 16 residues. Written as DNA, the CDR3 is TGTGCCAGCAGTTCTTTATATCTGGGTGTGAACACTGAAGCTTTCTTT. It yields the protein CASSSLYLGVNTEAFF.

The chain employs TRBV29-1 and TRBJ1-2; D perhaps matches TRBD1 (5 bases). The V gene lost 2 bases and the J gene lost 7 bases, with 8 bases spanning the gap. The germline gives CDR1 SQVTM, CDR2 ANQGSEA. This CDR3 region has 11 residues. CDR3 sequence: CSVETGRGYTF. CDR3 bases: TGCAGCGTTGAAACAGGTCGTGGCTACACCTTC.

There are a few counts of this clonotype. One end of the junction does not line up with germline, which may come from a read error. This sequence joins TRBV29-1 and TRBJ1-2; D is perhaps TRBD1 (6 bases). Germline CDR1 is SQVTM and CDR2 is ANQGSEA. There are 11 residues in the CDR3. CDR3: CSVERLDSSWF. The DNA of the CDR3 is TGCAGCGTTGAACGGTTGGACAGTTCGTGGTTC.

The chain employs TRBV20-1 and TRBJ2-3; no clear D. CDR1 is DFQATT and CDR2 is SNEGSKA in the germline V gene (reference sequence). This CDR3 spans 14 amino acids. V lost 6 bases and J lost 3, with 16 bases in between. The CDR3 reads CSAPSWQQTDTQYF. CDR3 bases: TGCAGTGCACCGTCCTGGCAACAGACAGATACGCAGTATTTT.

This clonotype has more than one count but fewer than ten. The rearrangement uses TRBV28 and TRBJ2-2, with D perhaps matching TRBD1 (6 bases). V shed 4 bases and J shed 1 base, with 13 bases lying between them. The CDR3 has 16 residues. Germline V gives CDR1 MDHEN, CDR2 SYDVKM. As DNA, the CDR3 is TGTGCCAGCAGTTCCGCCTGGGACAAGAACACCGGGGAGCTGTTTTTT. It specifies CASSSAWDKNTGELFF.

The CDR3 DNA reads TGTGCCAGCAGAAATGCGGCCCACTCCTACAATGAGCAGTTCTTC. As protein: CASRNAAHSYNEQFF. The V gene is TRBV6-4, the J gene TRBJ2-1; D is unresolved. V was pared by 6 bases and J by 0 bases, with 12 bases between. The CDR3 has 15 residues. Germline CDR1 MRHNA, CDR2 SNTAGT.

The chain carries TRBV5-4 and TRBJ1-5; D is unresolved. This CDR3 has 12 residues. With 5 bases removed from V and 6 bases from J, the gap between germline ends came to 9 bases. The V gene's germline CDR1 is SGHNT and CDR2 YYREEE (reference sequence). The CDR3 region has the DNA TGTGCCAGCAGGGAAGGGCGTCAGCCCCAGCATTTT. As protein: CASREGRQPQHF.

This clonotype was seen more than once but under ten times. Given the absence of the conserved phenylalanine or tryptophan at the CDR3 end, a read error is likely. The V gene is TRBV24-1, the J gene TRBJ2-7; 7 bases are shared with TRBD2. This CDR3 has 13 residues. The ends lost 6 bases at V and 3 bases at J; junction bases unmatched: 4. CDR1 KGHDR and CDR2 SFDVKD come from the germline V gene. CDR3 amino acids: CATSREEHYEQYS. The CDR3 region has the DNA TGTGCCACCAGTCGGGAGGAGCACTACGAGCAGTACTCC.

In nucleotides, the CDR3 is TGCAGCGCCGTACAGGGTCGGAGTGAGACCCAGTACTTC. It translates to CSAVQGRSETQYF. The chain employs TRBV29-1 and TRBJ2-5; the D gene is possibly TRBD1 (6 bases). V was pared by 7 bases and J by 5 bases, with 17 bases between. Germline assignment: CDR1 SQVTM and CDR2 ANQGSEA. The CDR3 has 13 residues.

This clonotype was counted between two and nine times. The chain combines TRBV5-1 with TRBJ2-5; D gene uncertain. The CDR3 has 16 amino acids. The germline V and J ends were trimmed by 2 bases and 5 bases, with 19 bases remaining between them. Germline V lookup: CDR1 SGHRS, CDR2 YFSETQ. CDR3 bases: TGCGCCAGCAGCTTTCGCACCGGGCAAGATCCGGAGACCCAGTACTTC. This translates into CASSFRTGQDPETQYF.

The sample holds a few counts of this clonotype. This chain links TRBV7-9 with TRBJ2-1, with D uncertain. With 2 bases removed from V and 4 bases from J, the gap between germline ends came to 9 bases. Germline lookup yields CDR1 SEHNR and CDR2 FQNEAQ (reference sequence). The length of the CDR3 is 14 residues. CDR3 amino acids: CASSLRNSYNEQFF. Here the CDR3 DNA reads TGTGCCAGCAGCTTACGGAATAGTTACAATGAGCAGTTCTTC.

V gene TRBV7-6 combines with J gene TRBJ2-5; D not resolved. The end of the DNA aligns better with TRBJ2-7, so the J call may be wrong. CDR1 SGHVS and CDR2 FNYEAQ come from the germline V gene. This CDR3 is 14 amino acids long. The CDR3 is CASSLGEVSYEQYF. CDR3 DNA: TGTGCCAGCAGCTTAGGGGAAGTCTCCTACGAGCAGTACTTC.

This clonotype turned up a few times. The V and J genes are TRBV7-2 and TRBJ2-1; D unresolved. From germline, CDR1 is SGHTA and CDR2 FQGNSA. V was clipped by 4 bases and J by 3 bases, with 16 bases between them. CDR3 length equals 16 residues. The CDR3 is CASSSPTADHYNEQFF. The CDR3 region has the DNA TGTGCCAGCAGCTCTCCTACCGCGGACCACTACAATGAGCAGTTCTTC.

This clonotype showed up just a few times. This chain uses TRBV7-6 with TRBJ1-2, with D maybe TRBD1 (5 bases). The germline V and J ends were trimmed by 4 bases and 7 bases, with 25 bases remaining between them. The germline V gene has CDR1 SGHVS and CDR2 FNYEAQ. This CDR3 spans 17 amino acids. The CDR3 region has the DNA TGTGCCAGCAGCTGGGGGACCCTGGGGACCGCCCCCGGTGGCTACACCTTC. It is translated as CASSWGTLGTAPGGYTF. Full variable domain (remainder filled in from reference TRBV7-6 and TRBJ1-2): GAGVSQSPRYKVTKRGQDVALRCDPISGHVSLYWYRQALGQGPEFLTYFNYEAQQDKSGLPNDRFSAERPEGSISTLTIQRTEQRDSAMYRCASSWGTLGTAPGGYTFGSGTRLTVV.